Following are 10 T cell receptor beta chains from one sample sequenced in a study of blood T cell repertoires in COVID-19. Data came from immunoSEQ multiplex PCR; TCRdb stores just in-frame clones and leaves some out. In the table there are 200,000 to 250,000 clones, almost 90% of which are singletons. The specimen sequenced was peripheral blood. These TCRs come from a woman aged 60-70 years with acute or convalescent COVID-19.

The chain carries TRBV3-1 (or the pseudogene TRBV3-2) and TRBJ2-7; tentative D call: TRBD1 (5 bases). From germline, CDR1 is LGHDT and CDR2 YNNKEL (reference sequence). Deletions cut 3 bases from V and 5 bases from J, with 17 bases between. This CDR3 has 15 amino acids. The CDR3 is CASSQPSAGRDEQYF. The CDR3 nucleotides read TGTGCCAGCAGCCAGCCCTCTGCAGGGCGCGACGAGCAGTACTTC.

The chain is built from TRBV11-3 and TRBJ2-3; 12 positions match TRBD1. CDR1 and CDR2 from the germline V gene are SGHNT and YENEEA. The CDR3 is 16 residues long. V was clipped by 4 bases and J by 0 bases; unmatched bases: 2. CDR3 DNA: TGTGCCAGCAGCTCGGGACAGGGGGCTAGCACAGATACGCAGTATTTT. It translates to CASSSGQGASTDTQYF.

The rearrangement uses TRBV6-6 and TRBJ1-2, with D unresolved. The germline V and J ends were trimmed by 6 bases and 9 bases, with 11 bases remaining between them. CDR3 length equals 11 residues. Germline V gene data show CDR1 as MNHNY and CDR2 as SVGAGI (reference sequence). CDR3 sequence: CASSLTERYTF. CDR3 DNA: TGTGCCAGCAGCCTAACAGAGCGCTACACCTTC.

This clone showed up just once. J is TRBJ1-3 and V is TRBV19; D is unclear. Trimming pared 6 bases from V and 0 bases from J, leaving 12 bases between. CDR1 and CDR2 (germline): LNHDA, SQIVND (reference sequence). This CDR3 spans 15 amino acids. CDR3 DNA: TGTGCCAGTAGCCGAGGAGTGGGCTCTGGAAACACCATATATTTT. This translates into CASSRGVGSGNTIYF.

The V call is TRBV5-1, the J call TRBJ2-5, with D possibly matching TRBD2 (6 bases). Trimming left V 3 bases short and J 3 bases short, with 15 bases between. Germline lookup yields CDR1 SGHRS and CDR2 YFSETQ. The CDR3 loop spans 15 amino acids. The CDR3 bases are TGCGCCAGCAGCTCGCTGGGGGGTCGAGAAGAGACCCAGTACTTC. Its translation: CASSSLGGREETQYF.

The chain recombines TRBV28 with TRBJ2-1, with 10 bases lining up with TRBD1. CDR3 length: 15 amino acids. Germline V gives CDR1 MDHEN, CDR2 SYDVKM. J gave up 3 bases and V 6 bases, and 5 bases lay outside the gene matches. The CDR3 coding sequence is TGTGCCAGCAGCCACGGACAGGGGGGCTACAATGAGCAGTTCTTC. It yields the protein CASSHGQGGYNEQFF.

This clone was observed a single time. The rearrangement joins TRBV30 to TRBJ1-4; no clear D. CDR1 is GTSNPN and CDR2 is SVGIG in the germline V gene (reference sequence). V gave up 3 bases and J gave up 3 bases, with 8 bases separating them. This CDR3 comprises 13 residues. CDR3 sequence (DNA): TGTGCCTGGAGGGAGCCTCCTAATGAAAAACTGTTTTTT. This gives the protein CAWREPPNEKLFF.

The V gene is TRBV7-6, the J gene TRBJ2-2; D gene unclear. Looked up from germline, CDR1 is SGHVS and CDR2 is FNYEAQ. Trimming removed 3 bases from V and 0 bases from J, with 8 bases in between. This CDR3 has 15 amino acids. CDR3 sequence (DNA): TGTGCCAGCAGCTTCGCTCTACCGAACACCGGGGAGCTGTTTTTT. As protein: CASSFALPNTGELFF.

V is TRBV5-5 and J is TRBJ2-1; TRBD1 matches at 9 bases. Germline V lookup: CDR1 SGHKS, CDR2 YYEKEE (reference sequence). V trimming: 4 bases; J trimming: 7 bases; junction bases outside the gene matches: 15. The length of the CDR3 is 17 residues. This CDR3 reads CASSAAAGTGNANEQFF. The CDR3 bases are TGTGCCAGCAGCGCAGCCGCAGGGACAGGGAATGCGAATGAGCAGTTCTTC.

The chain links TRBV10-3 to TRBJ1-5; 7 bases are shared with TRBD1. The CDR3 runs 14 residues. In germline, CDR1 is ENHRY, CDR2 SYGVKD. V lost 1 base and J lost 7; bases outside the gene matches: 4. The CDR3 sequence is CAISEWDSGQPQHF. In nucleotides, the CDR3 is TGTGCCATCAGTGAGTGGGACAGTGGACAGCCCCAGCATTTT.